The entry below gives a single T cell receptor beta chain sequence along with its context. Clones were sequenced by immunoSEQ multiplex PCR, and TCRdb holds only the in-frame ones, with some missing. The top ten clones hold 3% to 4% of a sample with 330,000 or so clones, roughly 87% of them seen once. This record comes from a study of blood T cell repertoires in COVID-19. The wider study: Sites across the United States, Italy and Spain contributed samples from acute and convalescent COVID-19. Sources were T cells, B-cell-depleted T cells, or PBMCs; the material itself was cDNA or gDNA.

The germline CDR1 and CDR2 sequences are SGHTA and FQGNSA. V shed 0 bases and J shed 2 bases, with 7 bases lying between them. The CDR3 has 15 amino acids. Sequencing was done on a sample of peripheral blood. This chain links TRBV7-2 with TRBJ2-2; no reliable D call. The TCR originated in a woman aged 55-70 years with COVID-19, enrolled during active disease. Here the CDR3 reads CASSLAGFNTGELFF. In DNA, the CDR3 is TGTGCCAGCAGCTTAGCCGGGTTTAACACCGGGGAGCTGTTTTTT.